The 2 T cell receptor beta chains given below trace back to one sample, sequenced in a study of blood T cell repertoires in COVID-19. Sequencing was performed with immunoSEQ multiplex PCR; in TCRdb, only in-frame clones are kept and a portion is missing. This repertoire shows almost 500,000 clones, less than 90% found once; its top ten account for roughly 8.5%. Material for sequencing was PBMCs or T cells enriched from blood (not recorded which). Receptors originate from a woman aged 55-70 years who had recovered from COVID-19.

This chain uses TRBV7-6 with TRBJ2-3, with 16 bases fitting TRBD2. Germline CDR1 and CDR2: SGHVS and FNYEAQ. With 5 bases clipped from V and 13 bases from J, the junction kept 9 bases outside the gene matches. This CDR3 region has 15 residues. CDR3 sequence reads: CASSTGLAGGDWKYF. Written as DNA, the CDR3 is TGTGCCAGCAGCACGGGACTAGCGGGGGGGGATTGGAAGTATTTT. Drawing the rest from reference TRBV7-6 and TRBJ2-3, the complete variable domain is GAGVSQSPRYKVTKRGQDVALRCDPISGHVSLYWYRQALGQGPEFLTYFNYEAQQDKSGLPNDRFSAERPEGSISTLTIQRTEQRDSAMYRCASSTGLAGGDWKYFGPGTRLTVL.

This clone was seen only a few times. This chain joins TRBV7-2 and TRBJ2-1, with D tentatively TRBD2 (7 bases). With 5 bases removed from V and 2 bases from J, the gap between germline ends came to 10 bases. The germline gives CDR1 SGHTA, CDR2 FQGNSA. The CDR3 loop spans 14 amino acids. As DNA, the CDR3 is TGTGCCAGCAGCCCGGGGGGCCCCTACAATGAGCAGTTCTTC. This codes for CASSPGGPYNEQFF.